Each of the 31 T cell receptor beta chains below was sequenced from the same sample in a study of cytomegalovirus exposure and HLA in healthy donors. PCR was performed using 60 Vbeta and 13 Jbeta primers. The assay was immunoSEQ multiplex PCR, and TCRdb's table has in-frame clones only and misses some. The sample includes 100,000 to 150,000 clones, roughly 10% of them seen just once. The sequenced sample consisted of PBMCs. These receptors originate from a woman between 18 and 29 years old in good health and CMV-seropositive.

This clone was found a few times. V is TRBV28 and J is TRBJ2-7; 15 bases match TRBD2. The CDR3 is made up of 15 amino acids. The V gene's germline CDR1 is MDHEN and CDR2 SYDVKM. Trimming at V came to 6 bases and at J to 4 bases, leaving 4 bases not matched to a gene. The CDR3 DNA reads TGTGCCAGCAGGGCCGGGACTAGCGGGAGGTACGAGCAGTACTTC. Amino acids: CASRAGTSGRYEQYF.

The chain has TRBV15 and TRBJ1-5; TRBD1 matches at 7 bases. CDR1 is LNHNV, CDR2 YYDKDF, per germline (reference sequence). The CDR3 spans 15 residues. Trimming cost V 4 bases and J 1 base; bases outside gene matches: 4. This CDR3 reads CATSMTGLSNQPQHF. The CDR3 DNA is TGTGCCACCAGCATGACAGGGCTGAGCAATCAGCCCCAGCATTTT.

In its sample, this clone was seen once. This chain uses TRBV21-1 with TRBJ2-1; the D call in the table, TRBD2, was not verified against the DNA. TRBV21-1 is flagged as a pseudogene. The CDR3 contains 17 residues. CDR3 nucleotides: TGTGCCAGCAGCAAAGGAGGGCTAGCGGGAGGGTGGAATGAGCAGTTCTTC. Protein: CASSKGGLAGGWNEQFF.

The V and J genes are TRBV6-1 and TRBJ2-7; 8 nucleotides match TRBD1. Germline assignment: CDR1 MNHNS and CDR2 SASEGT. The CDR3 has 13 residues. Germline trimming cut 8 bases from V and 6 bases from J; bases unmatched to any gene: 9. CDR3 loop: CASGIQGAREQYF. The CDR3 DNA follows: TGTGCCAGCGGTATTCAGGGGGCGCGCGAGCAGTACTTC.

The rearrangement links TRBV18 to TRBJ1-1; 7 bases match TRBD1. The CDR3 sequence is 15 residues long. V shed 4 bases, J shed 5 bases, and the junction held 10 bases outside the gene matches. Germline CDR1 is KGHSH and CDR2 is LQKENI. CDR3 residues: CASSQIDRVATEAFF. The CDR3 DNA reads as TGTGCCAGCTCACAAATCGACAGGGTGGCGACTGAAGCTTTCTTT.

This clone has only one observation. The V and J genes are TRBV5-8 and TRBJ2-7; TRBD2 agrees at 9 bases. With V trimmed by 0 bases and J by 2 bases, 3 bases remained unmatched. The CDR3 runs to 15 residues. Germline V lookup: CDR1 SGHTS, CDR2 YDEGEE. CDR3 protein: CASSLGGRGTYEQYF. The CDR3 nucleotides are TGTGCCAGCAGCTTGGGCGGGAGGGGTACCTACGAGCAGTACTTC. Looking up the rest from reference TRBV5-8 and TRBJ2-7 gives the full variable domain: EAGVTQSPTHLIKTRGQQATLRCSPISGHTSVYWYQQALGLGLQFLLWYDEGEERNRGNFPPRFSGRQFPNYSSELNVNALELEDSALYLCASSLGGRGTYEQYFGPGTRLTVT.

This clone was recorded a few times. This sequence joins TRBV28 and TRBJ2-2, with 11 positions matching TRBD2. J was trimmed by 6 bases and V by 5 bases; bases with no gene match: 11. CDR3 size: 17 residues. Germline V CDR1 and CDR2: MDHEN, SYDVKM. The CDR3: CASSPLAGGPKPGELFF. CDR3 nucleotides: TGTGCCAGCAGTCCTCTAGCGGGAGGACCAAAACCCGGGGAGCTGTTTTTT.

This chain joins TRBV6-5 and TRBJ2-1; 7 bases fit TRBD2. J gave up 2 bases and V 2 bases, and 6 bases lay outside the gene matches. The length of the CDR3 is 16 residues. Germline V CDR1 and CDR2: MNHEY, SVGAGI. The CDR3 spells CASSYRTGLTYNEQFF. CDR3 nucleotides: TGTGCCAGCAGTTACCGGACGGGACTAACCTACAATGAGCAGTTCTTC.

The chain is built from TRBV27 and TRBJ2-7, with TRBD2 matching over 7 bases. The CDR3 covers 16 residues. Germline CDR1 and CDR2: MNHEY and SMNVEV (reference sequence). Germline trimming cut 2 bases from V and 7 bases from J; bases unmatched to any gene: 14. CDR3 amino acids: CASSLNEGRAFFEQYF. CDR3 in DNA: TGTGCCAGCAGTTTAAACGAAGGGAGGGCCTTTTTTGAGCAGTACTTC.

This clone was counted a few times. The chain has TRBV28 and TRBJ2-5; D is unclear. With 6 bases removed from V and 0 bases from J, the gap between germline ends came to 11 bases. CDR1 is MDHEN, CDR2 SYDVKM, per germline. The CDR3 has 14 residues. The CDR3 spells CASSFGAYQETQYF. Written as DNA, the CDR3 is TGTGCCAGCAGCTTCGGAGCGTACCAAGAGACCCAGTACTTC.

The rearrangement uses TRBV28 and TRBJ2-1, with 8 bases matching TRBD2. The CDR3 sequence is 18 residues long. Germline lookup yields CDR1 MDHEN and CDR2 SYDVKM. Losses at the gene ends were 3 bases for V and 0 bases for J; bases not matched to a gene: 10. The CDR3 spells CASSLSSGSVVSYNEQFF. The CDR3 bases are TGTGCCAGCAGTTTGTCTAGCGGGTCCGTGGTCTCCTACAATGAGCAGTTCTTC.

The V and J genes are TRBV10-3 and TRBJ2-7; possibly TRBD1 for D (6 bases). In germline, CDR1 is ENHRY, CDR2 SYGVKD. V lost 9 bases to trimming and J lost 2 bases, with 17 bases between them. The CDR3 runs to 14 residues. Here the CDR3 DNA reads TGTGCCATAGGCTTGAGTCGGGACACCTACGAGCAGTACTTC. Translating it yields CAIGLSRDTYEQYF.

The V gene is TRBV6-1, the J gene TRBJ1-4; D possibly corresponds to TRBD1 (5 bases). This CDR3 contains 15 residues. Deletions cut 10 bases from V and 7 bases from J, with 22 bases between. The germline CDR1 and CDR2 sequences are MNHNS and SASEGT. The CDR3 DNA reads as TGTGCCACGGGGGAGGCTCTCTACGGGGTTGAAAAACTGTTTTTT. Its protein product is CATGEALYGVEKLFF.

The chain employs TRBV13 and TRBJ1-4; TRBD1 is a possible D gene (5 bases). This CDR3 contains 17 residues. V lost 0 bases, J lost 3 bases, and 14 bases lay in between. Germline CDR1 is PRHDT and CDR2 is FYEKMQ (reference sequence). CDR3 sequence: CASSLGQGGRSNEKLFF. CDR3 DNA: TGTGCCAGCAGCTTAGGCCAGGGTGGACGGTCTAATGAAAAACTGTTTTTT.

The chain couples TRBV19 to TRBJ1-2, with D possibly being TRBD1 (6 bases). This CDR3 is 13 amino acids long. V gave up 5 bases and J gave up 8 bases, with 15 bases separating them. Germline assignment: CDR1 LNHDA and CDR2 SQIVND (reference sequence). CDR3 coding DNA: TGTGCCAGTAGTTCGATACAGGGTAGGGGCTACACCTTC. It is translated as CASSSIQGRGYTF.

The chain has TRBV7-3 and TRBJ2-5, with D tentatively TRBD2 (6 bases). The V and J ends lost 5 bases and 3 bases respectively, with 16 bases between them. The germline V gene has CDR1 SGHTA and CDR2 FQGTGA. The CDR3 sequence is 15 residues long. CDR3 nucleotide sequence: TGTGCCAGCAGCCCGGGGTGGGGCGGGGAAGAGACCCAGTACTTC. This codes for CASSPGWGGEETQYF.

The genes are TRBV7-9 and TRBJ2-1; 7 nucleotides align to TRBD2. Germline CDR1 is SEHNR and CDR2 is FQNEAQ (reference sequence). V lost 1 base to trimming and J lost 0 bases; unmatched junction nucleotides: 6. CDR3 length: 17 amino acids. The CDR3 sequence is CASSLEASGSSYNEQFF. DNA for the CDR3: TGTGCCAGCAGCTTAGAGGCTAGCGGAAGCTCCTACAATGAGCAGTTCTTC. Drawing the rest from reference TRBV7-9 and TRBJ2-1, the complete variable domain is DTGVSQNPRHKITKRGQNVTFRCDPISEHNRLYWYRQTLGQGPEFLTYFQNEAQLEKSRLLSDRFSAERPKGSFSTLEIQRTEQGDSAMYLCASSLEASGSSYNEQFFGPGTRLTVL.

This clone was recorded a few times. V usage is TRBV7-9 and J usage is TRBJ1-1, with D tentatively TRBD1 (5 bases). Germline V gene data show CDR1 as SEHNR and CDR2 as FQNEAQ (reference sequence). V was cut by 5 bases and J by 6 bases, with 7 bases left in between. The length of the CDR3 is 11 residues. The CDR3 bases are TGTGCCAGCAGCCGGGGGGCTGAAGCTTTCTTT. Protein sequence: CASSRGAEAFF.

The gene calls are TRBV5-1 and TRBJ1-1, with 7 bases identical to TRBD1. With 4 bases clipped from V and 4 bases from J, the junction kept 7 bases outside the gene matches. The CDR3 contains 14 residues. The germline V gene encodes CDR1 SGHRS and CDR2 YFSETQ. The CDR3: CASSHTGASTEAFF. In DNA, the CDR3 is TGCGCCAGCAGCCACACAGGGGCGAGCACTGAAGCTTTCTTT.

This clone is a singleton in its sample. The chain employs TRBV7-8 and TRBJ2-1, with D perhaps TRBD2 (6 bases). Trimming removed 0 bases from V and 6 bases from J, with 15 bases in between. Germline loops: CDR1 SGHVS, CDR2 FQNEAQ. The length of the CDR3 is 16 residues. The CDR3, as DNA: TGTGCCAGCAGCTTAGCGCTACTAGCTTTCGGCAATGAGCAGTTCTTC. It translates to CASSLALLAFGNEQFF.

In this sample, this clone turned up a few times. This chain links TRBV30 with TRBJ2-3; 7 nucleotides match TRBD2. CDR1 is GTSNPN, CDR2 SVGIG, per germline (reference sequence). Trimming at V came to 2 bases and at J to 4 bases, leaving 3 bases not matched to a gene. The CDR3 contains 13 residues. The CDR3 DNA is TGTGCCTGGAGTCGACTAGCAGCAGATACGCAGTATTTT. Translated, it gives CAWSRLAADTQYF.

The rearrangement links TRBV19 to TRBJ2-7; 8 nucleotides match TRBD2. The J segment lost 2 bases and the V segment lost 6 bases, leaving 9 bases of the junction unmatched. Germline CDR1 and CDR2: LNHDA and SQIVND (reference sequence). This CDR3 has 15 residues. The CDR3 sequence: CASSGSLAGTYEQYF. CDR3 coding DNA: TGTGCCAGTAGCGGTAGCTTAGCGGGAACCTACGAGCAGTACTTC.

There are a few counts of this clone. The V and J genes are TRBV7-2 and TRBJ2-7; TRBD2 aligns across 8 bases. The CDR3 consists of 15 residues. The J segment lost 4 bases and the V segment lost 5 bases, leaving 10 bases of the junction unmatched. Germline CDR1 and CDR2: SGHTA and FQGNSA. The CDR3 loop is CASSLTSGGEYEQYF. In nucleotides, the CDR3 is TGTGCCAGCAGCCTAACTAGCGGAGGGGAATACGAGCAGTACTTC.

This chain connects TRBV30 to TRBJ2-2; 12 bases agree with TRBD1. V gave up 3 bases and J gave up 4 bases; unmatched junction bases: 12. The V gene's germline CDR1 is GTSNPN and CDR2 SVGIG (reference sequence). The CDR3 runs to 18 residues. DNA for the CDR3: TGTGCCTGGAGGGATGCTCCGGGACAGGGGGCGCTCACCGGGGAGCTGTTTTTT. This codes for CAWRDAPGQGALTGELFF.

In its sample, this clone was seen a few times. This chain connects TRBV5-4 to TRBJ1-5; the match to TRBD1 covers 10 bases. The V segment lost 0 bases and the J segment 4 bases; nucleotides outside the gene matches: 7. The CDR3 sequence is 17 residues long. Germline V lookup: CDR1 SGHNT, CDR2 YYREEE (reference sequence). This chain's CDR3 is CASSLGGGTGANQPQHF. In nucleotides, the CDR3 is TGTGCCAGCAGCTTGGGGGGTGGGACAGGGGCAAATCAGCCCCAGCATTTT.

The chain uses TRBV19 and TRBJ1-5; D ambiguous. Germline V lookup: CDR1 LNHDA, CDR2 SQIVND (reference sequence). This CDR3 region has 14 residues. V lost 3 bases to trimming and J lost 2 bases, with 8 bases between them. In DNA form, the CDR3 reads TGTGCCAGTAGTATGGAGAGGGGCAATCAGCCCCAGCATTTT. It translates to CASSMERGNQPQHF.

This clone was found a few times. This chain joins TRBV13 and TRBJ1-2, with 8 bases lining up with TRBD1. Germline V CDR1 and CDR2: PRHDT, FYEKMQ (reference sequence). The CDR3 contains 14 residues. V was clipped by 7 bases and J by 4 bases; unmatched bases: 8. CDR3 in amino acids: CASTTLGTGYGYTF. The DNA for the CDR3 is TGTGCCAGCACGACATTGGGGACAGGCTATGGCTACACCTTC. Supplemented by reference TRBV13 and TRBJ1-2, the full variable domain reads AAGVIQSPRHLIKEKRETATLKCYPIPRHDTVYWYQQGPGQDPQFLISFYEKMQSDKGSIPDRFSAQQFSDYHSELNMSSLELGDSALYFCASTTLGTGYGYTFGSGTRLTVV.

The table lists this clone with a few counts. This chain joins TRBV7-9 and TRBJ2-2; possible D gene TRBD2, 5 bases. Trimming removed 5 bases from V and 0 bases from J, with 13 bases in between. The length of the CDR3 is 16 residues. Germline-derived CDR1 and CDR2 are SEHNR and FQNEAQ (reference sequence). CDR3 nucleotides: TGTGCCAGCAGCCCGCTTGGGAGCGCGAACACCGGGGAGCTGTTTTTT. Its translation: CASSPLGSANTGELFF.

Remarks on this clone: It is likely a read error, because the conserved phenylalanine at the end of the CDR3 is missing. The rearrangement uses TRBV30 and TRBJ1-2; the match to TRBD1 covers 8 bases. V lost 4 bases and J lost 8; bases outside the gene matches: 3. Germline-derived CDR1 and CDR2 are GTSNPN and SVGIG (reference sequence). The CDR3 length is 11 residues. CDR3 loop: CAWTGGRGYTL. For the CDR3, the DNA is TGTGCCTGGACAGGGGGCAGGGGCTACACCTTA.

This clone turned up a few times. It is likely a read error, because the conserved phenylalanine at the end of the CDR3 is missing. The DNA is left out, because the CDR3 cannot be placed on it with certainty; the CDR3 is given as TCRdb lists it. CDR3 residues: CSARGQEKMFL. The V and J genes are TRBV20-1 and TRBJ1-4; the D call in the table, TRBD1, was not verified against the DNA. From its first to its last residue, the CDR3 has 11 amino acids. Germline CDR1 DFQATT, CDR2 SNEGSKA (reference sequence).

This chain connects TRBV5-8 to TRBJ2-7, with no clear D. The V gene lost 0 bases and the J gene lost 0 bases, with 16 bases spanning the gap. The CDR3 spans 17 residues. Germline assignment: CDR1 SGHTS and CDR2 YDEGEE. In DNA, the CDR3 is TGTGCCAGCAGCTTGGGGCCCGGTCGGGTCGGCTCCTACGAGCAGTACTTC. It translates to CASSLGPGRVGSYEQYF.